The rows below give T cell receptor beta chains drawn from one sample of a study of long-term antiretroviral therapy in people with HIV. Data came from immunoSEQ multiplex PCR; TCRdb stores just in-frame clones and leaves some out. The sample carries tens of thousands of clones, more than 85% recorded once. The sample in question was unsorted PBMCs, obtained 3.1 years after starting antiretroviral therapy. Receptors originate from a young man with HIV. Each CDR3 is given with its conserved first and last residue. D genes are given only for firm matches. The listing skips clone size in some rows; elsewhere it reads once, few, many or a size class.

12,few,TRBJ1-1,NA,TRBV7-9,TGTGCCAGCAGCCGAATAAGCGAGGAAGCTTTCTTT,CASSRISEEAFF
13,NA,TRBJ1-2,NA,TRBV15,TGTGCCACCAGCTTGTTACGGAGTTATGGCTACACCTTC,CATSLLRSYGYTF
12,few,TRBJ1-6,NA,TRBV5-4,TGTGCCAGCAGCTTGGACGGATCACCCCTCCACTTT,CASSLDGSPLHF
14,NA,TRBJ2-7,NA,TRBV27,TGTGCCAGCAGTTATAGGGGTTCTACCTACGAGCAGTACTTC,CASSYRGSTYEQYF
16,NA,TRBJ2-4,TRBD1,TRBV7-9,TGTGCCAGCAGCCCGGGACAGGGTAGGGCCAAAAACATTCAGTACTTC,CASSPGQGRAKNIQYF
13,NA,TRBJ2-7,NA,TRBV9,TGTGCCAGCAGCGTAGGGGGCCCCTACGAGCAGTACTTC,CASSVGGPYEQYF
15,NA,TRBJ2-7,NA,TRBV7-2,TGTGCCAGCAGCTTAGTGGGCAGATCCTCCTACGAGCAGTACTTC,CASSLVGRSSYEQYF
16,few,TRBJ1-5,NA,TRBV9,TGTGCCAGCAGCGACGGGACGGAATATAGCAATCAGCCCCAGCATTTT,CASSDGTEYSNQPQHF
16,NA,TRBJ2-3,TRBD2,TRBV11-2,TGTGCCAGCAGCTTTCGGGGTCGGGCGGGGGCAGATACGCAGTATTTT,CASSFRGRAGADTQYF
16,NA,TRBJ2-2,NA,TRBV4-3,TGCGCCAGCAGCCAAGGGGTTGGTAGCCCGGCCGGGGAGCTGTTTTTT,CASSQGVGSPAGELFF
17,NA,TRBJ2-2,TRBD2,TRBV4-3,TGCGCCAGCAGCCAAGATGGCCTAGCGGGGGGGACCGGGGAGCTGTTTTTT,CASSQDGLAGGTGELFF
15,NA,TRBJ1-1,NA,TRBV19,TGTGCCAGTAGTATAGATACGGGGGTGGTCACTGAAGCTTTCTTT,CASSIDTGVVTEAFF
15,NA,TRBJ1-5,NA,TRBV6-5,TGTGCCAGCAGTTACTCGAGCGGGGACAATCAGCCCCAGCATTTT,CASSYSSGDNQPQHF
15,NA,TRBJ2-3,TRBD2,TRBV19,TGTGCCAGTAGTATAGCAGCGGGGGAAATAGATACGCAGTATTTT,CASSIAAGEIDTQYF
15,NA,TRBJ2-3,TRBD1,TRBV15,TGTGCCACCAGCGGGACAGGGGGTACAACAGATACGCAGTATTTT,CATSGTGGTTDTQYF
22,NA,TRBJ2-1,TRBD2,TRBV16,TGTGCCAGCAGCCAATGGCAATCACCGGGACTAGCGGGGGATAACTCCTACAATGAGCAGTTCTTC,CASSQWQSPGLAGDNSYNEQFF
14,NA,TRBJ1-5,NA,TRBV18,TGTGCCAGCTCACCTGGGATCCAGGGAGGGCCCCAGCATTTT,CASSPGIQGGPQHF
14,NA,TRBJ2-1,NA,TRBV5-1,TGCGCCAGCAGCTTGTCGGGCCCCTACAATGAGCAGTTCTTC,CASSLSGPYNEQFF
18,NA,TRBJ1-2,NA,TRBV28,TGTGCCAGCAAGGATCGTGGTTGGGAATCGGGCTTTAACTATGGCTACACCTTC,CASKDRGWESGFNYGYTF
13,NA,TRBJ2-5,NA,TRBV7-6,TGTGCCAGCAGCTTGGGGCCCGAAGAGACCCAGTACTTC,CASSLGPEETQYF
15,NA,TRBJ1-2,NA,TRBV6-6,TGTGCCAGCAGTTACGAGGCACGGGTACTATACGGCTACACCTTC,CASSYEARVLYGYTF
19,NA,TRBJ1-4,TRBD1,TRBV5-5,TGTGCCAGCAGCCCCCGGGGACAGCCCCTCCCCGCAACTAATGAAAAACTGTTTTTT,CASSPRGQPLPATNEKLFF
13,NA,TRBJ2-1,NA,TRBV5-1,TGCGCCAGCAGCTTGGTGTCTAGACATGAGCAGTTCTTC,CASSLVSRHEQFF
15,NA,TRBJ2-3,NA,TRBV7-3,TGTGCCAGCAGCCTCACGGGGGTCGCCGGGGGTACGCAGTATTTT,CASSLTGVAGGTQYF
13,NA,TRBJ1-1,NA,TRBV7-2,TGTGCCAGCAGCTTAGACAGGAACACTGAAGCTTTCTTT,CASSLDRNTEAFF
16,NA,TRBJ1-2,TRBD1,TRBV5-4,TGTGCCAGCAGCTTGCCAATCAGGGGGAATAACTATGGCTACACCTTC,CASSLPIRGNNYGYTF
14,NA,TRBJ2-7,TRBD1,TRBV7-2,TGTGCCAGCAGCACACCGACAGGGGCCTACGAGCAGTACTTC,CASSTPTGAYEQYF
19,NA,TRBJ2-6,TRBD1,TRBV9,TGTGCCAGCAGCCCTCTCAGGGGGACAGGCCGCTCTGGGGCCAACGTCCTGACTTTC,CASSPLRGTGRSGANVLTF
13,NA,TRBJ2-2,NA,TRBV30,TGTGCCTGGACTCCCGTTAGCACCGGGGAGCTGTTTTTT,CAWTPVSTGELFF
14,once,TRBJ2-7,NA,TRBV19,TGTGCCAGTAGTATAGAAGGGAGCTCCTACGAGCAGTACTTC,CASSIEGSSYEQYF
15,NA,TRBJ1-4,TRBD1,TRBV7-9,TGTGCCAGCAGCCCCCGGGACAGGCGTAGGGAAAAACTGTTTTTT,CASSPRDRRREKLFF
13,few,TRBJ1-4,NA,TRBV18,TGTGCCAGCTCACCACTGGCTAATGAAAAACTGTTTTTT,CASSPLANEKLFF
15,NA,TRBJ1-3,NA,TRBV30,TGTGCCTGGAGTAGGGACTCCGGCTCTGGAAACACCATATATTTT,CAWSRDSGSGNTIYF
15,NA,TRBJ2-7,TRBD1,TRBV5-6,TGTGCCAGCAGCTCGGACAGGGGTTATTTCTACGAGCAGTACTTC,CASSSDRGYFYEQYF
15,NA,TRBJ2-7,TRBD1,TRBV27,TGTGCCAGCGGATCCTACAGGGGGGCCTCCTACGAGCAGTACTTC,CASGSYRGASYEQYF
15,NA,TRBJ1-1,NA,TRBV7-8,TGTGCCAGCAGAACAGTCGGGGGGCTGGGCACTGAAGCTTTCTTT,CASRTVGGLGTEAFF
13,NA,TRBJ1-1,NA,TRBV19,TGTGCCAGTAGTATTCGGGGGCTCACTGAAGCTTTCTTT,CASSIRGLTEAFF
15,medium-sized,TRBJ2-7,NA,TRBV11-1,TGTGCCAGCAGCTTAGGGGGGAGTATCGCTACCGAGCAGTACTTC,CASSLGGSIATEQYF
15,NA,TRBJ1-1,NA,TRBV11-2,TGTGCCAGCAGCCCCCTCGGCCGGGCTAACACTGAAGCTTTCTTT,CASSPLGRANTEAFF
14,NA,TRBJ2-7,NA,TRBV4-3,TGCGCCAGCAGCCAAGAGAGGCTTCTTTACGAGCAGTACTTC,CASSQERLLYEQYF
15,NA,TRBJ1-3,NA,TRBV2,TGTGCCAGCATTTTCGAGAGAAGCTCTGGAAACACCATATATTTT,CASIFERSSGNTIYF
15,NA,TRBJ1-2,NA,TRBV15,TGTGCCACCAGCAGAGATCTCCTCGGACAGAATGGCTACACCTTC,CATSRDLLGQNGYTF
16,NA,TRBJ2-1,NA,TRBV7-9,TGTGCCAGCAGCCCAACAACCGGGGAACGCTACAATGAGCAGTTCTTC,CASSPTTGERYNEQFF
17,once,TRBJ2-3,TRBD2,TRBV29-1,TGCAGCGTTGAAGCCCGACTAGCGGGAGGGCAGGCAGATACGCAGTATTTT,CSVEARLAGGQADTQYF